The 14 T cell receptor beta chains given below trace back to one sample, sequenced in a study of T-cell reconstitution after alpha-beta-depleted transplantation in children. Preparation of the TCRbeta library was carried out with unique molecular identifiers. TCRdb re-derived calls from the PCR reads in MiXCR, one entry per CDR3 protein. Of approximately 590,000 distinct CDR3 sequences listed, roughly a tenth are singletons. The input for sequencing was PBMCs from the stem cell graft donor, taken from the stem cell graft. All receptors come from a human donor who donated a stem cell graft to a child with acute myeloid leukemia.

This clonotype was counted a few times. CDR3 bases: TGCAAGGGGGGCGCGTCCAATGAGCAGTTCTTC. As protein: CKGGASNEQFF. The rearrangement uses TRBV20-1 and TRBJ2-1; D tentatively fits TRBD1 or TRBD2 (6 bases each). Germline lookup yields CDR1 DFQATT and CDR2 SNEGSKA (reference sequence). The CDR3 sequence is 11 residues long.

This clonotype was seen more than once but under ten times. V and J are TRBV7-2 and TRBJ1-1; D perhaps matches TRBD1 (6 bases). This CDR3 has 16 amino acids. Trimming removed 5 bases at V and 0 bases at J, with 16 bases between. Germline loops: CDR1 SGHTA, CDR2 FQGNSA. This CDR3 is CASSPHLQGMNTEAFF. The CDR3 coding sequence is TGTGCCAGCAGCCCCCACCTACAGGGAATGAACACTGAAGCTTTCTTT.

This clonotype was detected only a few times. The rearrangement uses TRBV6-2 or TRBV6-3 and TRBJ2-1; 15 bases line up with TRBD2. The V gene's germline CDR1 is MNHEY and CDR2 SVGEGT. The junction had 8 bases not matched to a gene; V was cut back by 5 bases and J by 9 bases. CDR3 length equals 16 residues. The CDR3 is CASSNGLAGGLGEQFF. The CDR3 nucleotides read TGTGCCAGCAGTAATGGACTAGCGGGAGGGTTGGGTGAGCAGTTCTTC.

This clonotype was counted a few times. The chain is built from TRBV5-5 and TRBJ1-1, with a weak D call TRBD1 (6 bases). The CDR3 consists of 15 residues. The germline V gene encodes CDR1 SGHKS and CDR2 YYEKEE (reference sequence). Trimming shortened V by 4 bases and J by 7 bases, and 20 bases separated the two germline ends. CDR3 DNA sequence: TGTGCCAGCAGCCTAGGTGGGGGCGTTAATAATGAAGCTTTCTTT. Residues: CASSLGGGVNNEAFF.

This clonotype has just a few counts. The V gene is TRBV12-3 or TRBV12-4, the J gene TRBJ2-3; D perhaps matches TRBD1 (5 bases). V dropped 7 bases and J dropped 1 base, with 18 bases sitting between them. This CDR3 comprises 16 residues. DNA for the CDR3: TGTGCCAGCACCCTTTTAGGGGTCGGAGGCACAGATACGCAGTATTTT. Residues: CASTLLGVGGTDTQYF.

The chain couples TRBV7-9 to TRBJ2-1, with a tentative D call TRBD2 (5 bases). Trimming stripped 5 bases from V and 6 bases from J, with 14 bases between. CDR3 size: 14 residues. CDR1 is SEHNR, CDR2 FQNEAQ, per germline (reference sequence). The CDR3 bases are TGTGCCAGCAGCCTCCCGGGATCGTTCAATGAGCAGTTCTTC. This codes for CASSLPGSFNEQFF.

This rearrangement joins TRBV21-1 to TRBJ2-7; the D segment call TRBD2 is taken from the table without a DNA check. TRBV21-1 is termed a pseudogene. CDR3 size: 15 residues. The CDR3 loop is CASNSGASGSYEQYF. The CDR3 DNA sequence: TGTGCCAGCAATTCAGGGGCTAGCGGGAGCTACGAGCAGTACTTC.

The V call is TRBV6-2 or TRBV6-3, the J call TRBJ2-1; possible D gene TRBD2, 6 bases. From germline, CDR1 is MNHEY and CDR2 SVGEGT. The V and J ends lost 7 bases and 7 bases respectively, with 11 bases between them. The CDR3 consists of 12 residues. CDR3 in amino acids: CASTDRGNEQFF. CDR3 sequence (DNA): TGTGCCAGCACCGACCGGGGGAATGAGCAGTTCTTC.

This clonotype was seen many times. V usage is TRBV5-5 and J usage is TRBJ2-1; perhaps TRBD2 as D (5 bases). Germline V CDR1 and CDR2: SGHKS, YYEKEE (reference sequence). The CDR3 consists of 16 residues. The ends were cut back, 1 base at V and 2 bases at J, with 13 bases in the middle. DNA for the CDR3: TGTGCCAGCAGCTTGAGACTATTTTCGACCTACAATGAGCAGTTCTTC. It translates to CASSLRLFSTYNEQFF.

This clonotype has ten or more counts. This sequence joins TRBV20-1 and TRBJ2-3; 8 positions agree with TRBD1. From germline, CDR1 is DFQATT and CDR2 SNEGSKA (reference sequence). After removal of 0 bases from V and 5 bases from J, the junction contained 13 bases not matched to a gene. The CDR3 totals 17 residues. The CDR3 DNA reads as TGCAGTGCTAGAGATCCGTTTGGACAGGGTAGAGTAGATACGCAGTATTTT. This translates into CSARDPFGQGRVDTQYF.

This clonotype has at least ten counts. V and J are TRBV7-2 and TRBJ2-3, with D perhaps matching TRBD2 (6 bases). Trimming took off 1 base at V and 7 bases at J, with 9 bases between the two ends. The CDR3 extends over 13 amino acids. The germline CDR1 and CDR2 sequences are SGHTA and FQGNSA. The DNA for the CDR3 is TGTGCCAGCAGCTTAGGGGGGGAGTATACGCAGTATTTT. Translating gives CASSLGGEYTQYF.

The chain recombines TRBV9 with TRBJ2-1; D perhaps matches TRBD1 (5 bases). The CDR3 sequence is 15 residues long. V was cut by 0 bases and J by 6 bases, with 13 bases left in between. The V gene's germline CDR1 is SGDLS and CDR2 YYNGEE. The CDR3 sequence is CASSVEGIDPNEQFF. CDR3 sequence (DNA): TGTGCCAGCAGCGTAGAGGGGATCGACCCCAATGAGCAGTTCTTC. The full variable domain, rest sourced from reference TRBV9 and TRBJ2-1, is DSGVTQTPKHLITATGQRVTLRCSPRSGDLSVYWYQQSLDQGLQFLIQYYNGEERAKGNILERFSAQQFPDLHSELNLSSLELGDSALYFCASSVEGIDPNEQFFGPGTRLTVL.

The chain couples TRBV7-2 to TRBJ2-3; 9 positions agree with TRBD1. V lost 5 bases, J lost 4 bases, and 10 bases stayed unmatched. This CDR3 is 16 amino acids long. Germline assignment: CDR1 SGHTA and CDR2 FQGNSA. CDR3 loop: CASSGAGGTGPDTQYF. The CDR3 region has the DNA TGTGCCAGCAGCGGCGCCGGGGGGACAGGGCCAGATACGCAGTATTTT.

The chain is built from TRBV24-1 and TRBJ2-5; 10 bases line up with TRBD1. This CDR3 contains 16 residues. Germline V lookup: CDR1 KGHDR, CDR2 SFDVKD. Trimming at V came to 4 bases and at J to 0 bases, leaving 4 bases not matched to a gene. DNA of the CDR3: TGTGCCACCAGTGACTTGGGACAGGGGTACCAAGAGACCCAGTACTTC. Protein product: CATSDLGQGYQETQYF.